Below are 8 T cell receptor beta chains sequenced from a single sample in a study of cytomegalovirus exposure and HLA in healthy donors. The PCR contained 60 Vbeta and 13 Jbeta primers. The protocol was immunoSEQ multiplex PCR, while the TCRdb copy is restricted to in-frame clones and leaves out a portion. The sample shows some 120,000 clones, roughly three quarters of them seen only once. Material for sequencing was PBMCs. These receptors all stem from a man aged 18 to 29 in good health and CMV-seronegative.

This chain uses TRBV7-9 with TRBJ2-7; TRBD2 matches 9 bases. Germline CDR1 is SEHNR and CDR2 is FQNEAQ (reference sequence). With V trimmed by 4 bases and J by 2 bases, 18 bases remained unmatched. The CDR3 spans 19 residues. CDR3 nucleotides: TGTGCCAGCAGCTCAACGATAGCGGGAGAATTCATTGGGGCCTACGAGCAGTACTTC. Translated, it gives CASSSTIAGEFIGAYEQYF.

The chain combines TRBV19 with TRBJ1-6; the D gene is possibly TRBD1 (5 bases). Trimming removed 6 bases from V and 10 bases from J, with 10 bases in between. The CDR3 length is 12 residues. Germline V gene lookup returns CDR1 LNHDA and CDR2 SQIVND (reference sequence). The CDR3 sequence: CASRKQDSPLHF. The CDR3 DNA reads as TGTGCCAGTAGGAAACAGGACTCACCCCTCCACTTT.

The gene calls are TRBV10-1 and TRBJ2-3; a possible D gene is TRBD2 (5 bases). CDR3 size: 14 residues. Trimming removed 6 bases at V and 3 bases at J, with 13 bases between. Germline CDR1 WNHNN, CDR2 SYGVQD (reference sequence). CDR3 in DNA: TGCGCCAGCAGCGATAGATCGGGAACAGATACGCAGTATTTT. The encoded protein is CASSDRSGTDTQYF.

The rearrangement links TRBV11-2 to TRBJ2-7; 9 bases map to TRBD2. This CDR3 has 16 amino acids. Germline values: CDR1 SGHAT, CDR2 FQNNGV. Trimming at V came to 4 bases and at J to 1 base, leaving 8 bases not matched to a gene. The CDR3 coding sequence is TGTGCCAGCAGCTCCCGCCGACTAGCGGATTCCTACGAGCAGTACTTC. Protein product: CASSSRRLADSYEQYF.

V usage is TRBV19 and J usage is TRBJ2-3; D unclear. V lost 4 bases to trimming and J lost 2 bases, with 13 bases between them. Germline CDR1 is LNHDA and CDR2 is SQIVND (reference sequence). This CDR3 comprises 15 residues. CDR3 coding DNA: TGTGCCAGTAGTACTCCAGAGGCTTTCACAGATACGCAGTATTTT. Translating gives CASSTPEAFTDTQYF.

The gene calls are TRBV4-1 and TRBJ2-1, with 11 bases lining up with TRBD2. This CDR3 is built from 16 residues. V shed 1 base, J shed 9 bases, and the junction held 8 bases outside the gene matches. Germline CDR1 is MGHRA and CDR2 is YSYEKL. Written as DNA, the CDR3 is TGCGCCAGCAGCCAAGCCCTAGCTAGCGGGAGGACTGAGCAGTTCTTC. Translated: CASSQALASGRTEQFF.

The V call is TRBV19, the J call TRBJ2-2, with 8 bases fitting TRBD2. From germline, CDR1 is LNHDA and CDR2 SQIVND (reference sequence). The junction had 4 bases not matched to a gene; V was cut back by 6 bases and J by 1 base. CDR3 length: 15 amino acids. This CDR3 is CASRVTSGNTGELFF. Here the CDR3 DNA reads TGTGCCAGTAGGGTAACTAGCGGGAACACCGGGGAGCTGTTTTTT.

The chain joins TRBV5-1 to TRBJ2-1; 7 nucleotides match TRBD1. V lost 5 bases and J lost 2; bases outside the gene matches: 4. CDR3 length: 14 residues. Per germline, CDR1 SGHRS and CDR2 YFSETQ. The chain's CDR3 is CASRQGETYNEQFF. DNA of the CDR3: TGCGCCAGCAGGCAGGGGGAGACCTACAATGAGCAGTTCTTC. Supplemented by reference TRBV5-1 and TRBJ2-1, the full variable domain reads KAGVTQTPRYLIKTRGQQVTLSCSPISGHRSVSWYQQTPGQGLQFLFEYFSETQRNKGNFPGRFSGRQFSNSRSEMNVSTLELGDSALYLCASRQGETYNEQFFGPGTRLTVL.